The rows below give T cell receptor beta chains drawn from one sample of a study of response to subunit inactivated influenza vaccine. MiXCR was run by TCRdb on the RT-PCR reads, yielding one entry per CDR3 protein. The sample contains just under 250,000 distinct CDR3 sequences, roughly an eighth of which appear only once. The input for sequencing was non-naive T cells sorted from PBMCs, taken 14 to 15 days before vaccination. The source of these receptors is a man aged 45-65 years who received an inactivated influenza vaccine. Each CDR3 is given with its conserved first and last residue. D genes are given only for firm matches. A row's size may be missing; if present it is once, few, many or a size class.

J: TRBJ2-1; length: 12; D: .; size: .; V: TRBV20-1; CDR3: CSARVNGVEQFF; DNA: TGCAGTGCTAGAGTGAACGGCGTTGAGCAGTTCTTC
J: TRBJ1-5; length: 12; D: .; size: many; V: TRBV6-6; CDR3: CASSYFNQPQHF; DNA: TGTGCCAGCAGTTACTTTAATCAGCCCCAGCATTTT
J: TRBJ2-5; length: 14; D: .; size: .; V: TRBV11-3; CDR3: CASSSEGVRETQYF; DNA: TGTGCCAGCAGCTCCGAGGGAGTGCGAGAGACCCAGTACTTC
J: TRBJ2-5; length: 14; D: .; size: few; V: TRBV10-3; CDR3: CAAWAGSSGETQYF; DNA: TGTGCCGCCTGGGCAGGCAGTAGCGGAGAGACCCAGTACTTC
J: TRBJ2-7; length: 16; D: TRBD2; size: few; V: TRBV20-1; CDR3: CSARVIAGGLPYEQYF; DNA: TGCAGTGCTAGAGTGATAGCGGGGGGCCTTCCCTACGAGCAGTACTTC
J: TRBJ1-5; length: 18; D: .; size: many; V: TRBV3-1; CDR3: CASSQKRVLIRSNQPQHF; DNA: TGTGCCAGCAGCCAAAAAAGGGTACTTATTCGGAGCAATCAGCCCCAGCATTTT
J: TRBJ2-3; length: 15; D: .; size: few; V: TRBV5-1; CDR3: CASSFWTPTGDTQYF; DNA: TGCGCCAGCAGCTTTTGGACCCCCACAGGGGATACGCAGTATTTT
J: TRBJ1-5; length: 14; D: TRBD1; size: .; V: TRBV10-3; CDR3: CAISGTGEGQPQHF; DNA: TGTGCCATCAGTGGTACAGGGGAGGGCCAGCCCCAGCATTTT
J: TRBJ2-6; length: 16; D: .; size: few; V: TRBV6-2/TRBV6-3; CDR3: CASSSYGVSGANVLTF; DNA: TGTGCCAGCAGTTCATACGGGGTCTCTGGGGCCAACGTCCTGACTTTC
J: TRBJ2-1; length: 17; D: TRBD1; size: .; V: TRBV2; CDR3: CASSEGEWDRIYNEQFF; DNA: TGTGCCAGCAGTGAAGGGGAGTGGGACAGGATCTACAATGAGCAGTTCTTC
J: TRBJ2-3; length: 15; D: TRBD2; size: many; V: TRBV5-1; CDR3: CASSFSGRTADTQYF; DNA: TGCGCCAGCAGCTTTAGCGGGAGAACCGCAGATACGCAGTATTTT
J: TRBJ2-3; length: 14; D: .; size: .; V: TRBV20-1; CDR3: CSARFQRSTDTQYF; DNA: TGCAGTGCTAGATTTCAGCGGAGCACAGATACGCAGTATTTT
J: TRBJ2-7; length: 14; D: TRBD2; size: few; V: TRBV4-2; CDR3: CASSHSGGSYEQYF; DNA: TGTGCCAGCAGCCACAGCGGGGGCTCCTACGAGCAGTACTTC
J: TRBJ2-5; length: 13; D: .; size: .; V: TRBV28; CDR3: CASSSRDSGTQYF; DNA: TGTGCCAGCAGTTCCCGGGACTCCGGGACCCAGTACTTC
J: TRBJ1-2; length: 14; D: .; size: few; V: TRBV4-3; CDR3: CASSQERVGYGYTF; DNA: TGCGCCAGCAGCCAAGAGCGGGTTGGCTATGGCTACACCTTC
J: TRBJ1-2; length: 14; D: .; size: few; V: TRBV14; CDR3: CASSQRQSNYGYTF; DNA: TGTGCCAGCAGCCAGAGACAGTCTAACTATGGCTACACCTTC
J: TRBJ1-5; length: 14; D: .; size: few; V: TRBV5-6; CDR3: CASSLGISNQPQHF; DNA: TGTGCCAGCAGTTTGGGGATTAGCAATCAGCCCCAGCATTTT
J: TRBJ2-1; length: 16; D: .; size: once; V: TRBV12-3/TRBV12-4; CDR3: CASSGEPEGGYNEQFF; DNA: TGTGCCAGCAGCGGGGAGCCAGAGGGAGGTTACAATGAGCAGTTCTTC
J: TRBJ1-2; length: 13; D: .; size: few; V: TRBV20-1; CDR3: CSAWGAPNYGYTF; DNA: TGCAGTGCATGGGGGGCACCGAACTATGGCTACACCTTC
J: TRBJ2-2; length: 16; D: .; size: many; V: TRBV4-3; CDR3: CASRKEGGSSTGELFF; DNA: TGCGCCAGCAGAAAAGAGGGGGGCAGTTCTACCGGGGAGCTGTTTTTT
J: TRBJ1-1; length: 14; D: .; size: many; V: TRBV10-3; CDR3: CAISNKLQNTEAFF; DNA: TGTGCCATCAGTAATAAATTACAGAACACTGAAGCTTTCTTT
J: TRBJ2-4; length: 18; D: .; size: .; V: TRBV30; CDR3: CAWSTGTTYLLAKNIQYF; DNA: TGTGCCTGGAGTACAGGGACAACGTACCTGCTAGCCAAAAACATTCAGTACTTC
J: TRBJ1-6; length: 19; D: TRBD1; size: .; V: TRBV6-4; CDR3: CASSDRRAGGFSYNSPLHF; DNA: TGTGCCAGCAGTGATCGGAGGGCAGGGGGTTTCTCCTATAATTCACCCCTCCACTTT
J: TRBJ2-4; length: 14; D: .; size: few; V: TRBV15; CDR3: CATSIDLSGGIQYF; DNA: TGTGCCACCAGCATAGACCTCTCCGGAGGCATTCAGTACTTC
J: TRBJ2-5; length: 14; D: TRBD2; size: few; V: TRBV7-8; CDR3: CASTTSGGGETQYF; DNA: TGTGCCAGCACCACTAGCGGGGGGGGTGAGACCCAGTACTTC
J: TRBJ2-1; length: 15; D: .; size: .; V: TRBV29-1; CDR3: CSVEDQQRAYNEQFF; DNA: TGCAGCGTTGAAGATCAACAGCGGGCCTACAATGAGCAGTTCTTC
J: TRBJ2-1; length: 16; D: .; size: few; V: TRBV7-2; CDR3: CASSLAFGGGMYEQFF; DNA: TGTGCCAGCAGCTTAGCTTTCGGGGGCGGAATGTATGAGCAGTTCTTC
J: TRBJ2-7; length: 16; D: .; size: few; V: TRBV11-2; CDR3: CASSTHRDPRSYEQYF; DNA: TGTGCCAGCAGCACCCACCGGGACCCTCGCTCATACGAGCAGTACTTC
J: TRBJ2-3; length: 14; D: .; size: many; V: TRBV7-2; CDR3: CASSPFASTDTQYF; DNA: TGTGCCAGCAGCCCGTTTGCCAGCACAGATACGCAGTATTTT
J: TRBJ1-4; length: 14; D: .; size: few; V: TRBV19; CDR3: CASHLRSTNEKLFF; DNA: TGTGCCAGCCATCTTCGTAGTACTAATGAAAAACTGTTTTTT
J: TRBJ2-7; length: 13; D: .; size: .; V: TRBV27; CDR3: CASSPLQAGVQYF; DNA: TGTGCCAGCAGTCCCCTCCAAGCGGGTGTGCAGTACTTC
J: TRBJ1-3; length: 15; D: .; size: .; V: TRBV12-3/TRBV12-4; CDR3: CASSLERASGNTIYF; DNA: TGTGCCAGCAGTTTAGAGCGGGCATCTGGAAACACCATATATTTT
J: TRBJ1-1; length: 12; D: .; size: many; V: TRBV12-3/TRBV12-4; CDR3: CASSLVPLSAFF; DNA: TGTGCCAGCAGTTTAGTACCATTATCCGCTTTCTTT
J: TRBJ1-2; length: 13; D: .; size: many; V: TRBV5-5; CDR3: CASSSSGNYGYTF; DNA: TGTGCCAGCAGCTCCTCAGGAAACTATGGCTACACCTTC
J: TRBJ1-5; length: 14; D: .; size: many; V: TRBV7-2; CDR3: CASSYFQGNQPQHF; DNA: TGTGCCAGCAGCTATTTTCAGGGGAATCAGCCCCAGCATTTT
J: TRBJ1-2; length: 14; D: .; size: few; V: TRBV4-2; CDR3: CASSHRTGTYGYTF; DNA: TGTGCCAGCAGCCACCGGACGGGCACGTATGGCTACACCTTC
J: TRBJ2-2; length: 15; D: TRBD1; size: few; V: TRBV7-2; CDR3: CASSTGTGWSGELFF; DNA: TGTGCCAGCAGCACTGGGACAGGGTGGTCCGGGGAGCTGTTTTTT
J: TRBJ2-6; length: 18; D: TRBD1; size: .; V: TRBV19; CDR3: CASSPRTGGVAGANVLTF; DNA: TGTGCCAGTAGTCCTCGGACAGGAGGTGTGGCTGGGGCCAACGTCCTGACTTTC
J: TRBJ2-1; length: 16; D: TRBD2; size: .; V: TRBV4-3; CDR3: CASSQEVAGVGNEQFF; DNA: TGCGCCAGCAGCCAAGAGGTGGCGGGGGTAGGCAATGAGCAGTTCTTC
J: TRBJ2-7; length: 16; D: .; size: few; V: TRBV20-1; CDR3: CSAANSGGGTPKEQYF; DNA: TGCAGTGCAGCGAACTCTGGGGGAGGAACCCCAAAGGAGCAGTACTTC
J: TRBJ2-7; length: 15; D: .; size: .; V: TRBV5-6; CDR3: CASSSARAVVYEQYF; DNA: TGTGCCAGCAGCTCTGCTAGGGCGGTCGTCTACGAGCAGTACTTC
J: TRBJ2-1; length: 15; D: TRBD1; size: .; V: TRBV5-1; CDR3: CASSPGQGNYNEQFF; DNA: TGCGCCAGCAGCCCGGGACAGGGAAATTACAATGAGCAGTTCTTC
J: TRBJ1-5; length: 14; D: .; size: few; V: TRBV4-3; CDR3: CASSQERGFQPQHF; DNA: TGCGCCAGCAGCCAAGAGCGAGGGTTTCAGCCCCAGCATTTT
J: TRBJ1-6; length: 14; D: .; size: few; V: TRBV20-1; CDR3: CSASTGRFNSPLHF; DNA: TGCAGTGCTAGTACCGGACGGTTTAATTCACCCCTCCACTTT
J: TRBJ2-5; length: 13; D: .; size: .; V: TRBV6-2/TRBV6-3; CDR3: CASRQDAFETQYF; DNA: TGTGCCAGCAGACAGGATGCATTTGAGACCCAGTACTTC
J: TRBJ2-1; length: 17; D: TRBD2; size: .; V: TRBV10-3; CDR3: CAISERVRRGENNEQFF; DNA: TGTGCCATCAGTGAGAGGGTGCGGCGGGGGGAAAACAATGAGCAGTTCTTC
J: TRBJ2-7; length: 14; D: .; size: few; V: TRBV15; CDR3: CATSRVSETYEQYF; DNA: TGTGCCACCAGCAGAGTAAGTGAGACCTACGAGCAGTACTTC
J: TRBJ1-3; length: 14; D: .; size: few; V: TRBV12-3/TRBV12-4; CDR3: CASSFGQRGNTIYF; DNA: TGTGCCAGCAGTTTCGGGCAGAGAGGAAACACCATATATTTT
J: TRBJ2-3; length: 15; D: TRBD2; size: many; V: TRBV5-1; CDR3: CASSKAGTRPDTQYF; DNA: TGCGCCAGCAGCAAAGCGGGGACTCGGCCAGATACGCAGTATTTT
J: TRBJ2-3; length: 15; D: TRBD2; size: few; V: TRBV24-1; CDR3: CATGLAGGPSDTQYF; DNA: TGTGCCACCGGACTAGCGGGGGGGCCGTCAGATACGCAGTATTTT
J: TRBJ2-2; length: 16; D: TRBD1; size: .; V: TRBV7-9; CDR3: CASSSRQGVPTGELFF; DNA: TGTGCCAGCAGCTCCAGACAGGGGGTCCCCACCGGGGAGCTGTTTTTT
J: TRBJ1-2; length: 16; D: TRBD1; size: many; V: TRBV7-2; CDR3: CASSPTGTGLNYGYTF; DNA: TGTGCCAGCAGCCCTACGGGGACAGGCCTTAACTATGGCTACACCTTC
J: TRBJ2-3; length: 14; D: TRBD2; size: many; V: TRBV29-1; CDR3: CSASGGLSTDTQYF; DNA: TGCAGCGCCTCGGGGGGACTCAGCACAGATACGCAGTATTTT
J: TRBJ2-7; length: 13; D: .; size: .; V: TRBV15; CDR3: CATSRDRANEQYF; DNA: TGTGCCACCAGCAGAGATAGGGCTAACGAGCAGTACTTC
J: TRBJ2-3; length: 18; D: .; size: .; V: TRBV20-1; CDR3: CSARDHWGSTTSTDTQYF; DNA: TGCAGTGCTAGAGATCATTGGGGGAGCACTACTAGCACAGATACGCAGTATTTT
J: TRBJ2-1; length: 16; D: TRBD2; size: few; V: TRBV20-1; CDR3: CSANGLAGVSGNEQFF; DNA: TGCAGTGCTAATGGACTAGCGGGAGTCTCGGGCAATGAGCAGTTCTTC
J: TRBJ2-1; length: 16; D: .; size: many; V: TRBV5-6; CDR3: CASSGQGIGSYNEQFF; DNA: TGTGCCAGCAGCGGGCAGGGTATCGGGTCCTACAATGAGCAGTTCTTC
J: TRBJ2-1; length: 16; D: TRBD2; size: .; V: TRBV28; CDR3: CASSPPTSGNYNEQFF; DNA: TGTGCCAGCAGTCCCCCGACTAGCGGGAATTACAATGAGCAGTTCTTC
J: TRBJ2-3; length: 14; D: .; size: .; V: TRBV7-2; CDR3: CASSGVAGTDTQYF; DNA: TGTGCCAGCAGTGGGGTAGCTGGCACAGATACGCAGTATTTT